This is a list of T cell receptor beta chains from one sample in a study of OX40 agonist ivuxolimab in advanced cancers. Repertoires were generated with immunoSEQ multiplex PCR, while TCRdb's copy carries only in-frame clones and drops some. Among almost 85,000 clones listed, about 86% were seen once. The specimen was CD4+ or CD8+ T cells sorted from blood, collected in a trial of the OX40 agonist ivuxolimab. The receptors originated from an adult with an advanced solid tumor such as melanoma, head and neck, liver or kidney cancer. Both conserved end residues are part of each CDR3. A D gene is named only where the DNA matches it firmly. The listing skips clone size in some rows; elsewhere it reads once, few, many or a size class.

d_call: TRBD1
v_call: TRBV2
clone_size: .
j_call: TRBJ1-4
cdr3_aa: CASSVTGQVHEKLFF
cdr3_nt: TGTGCCAGCAGTGTCACAGGACAGGTCCATGAAAAACTGTTTTTT

d_call: .
v_call: TRBV23-1
clone_size: .
j_call: TRBJ1-2
cdr3_aa: CASSQSEGGYGYTF
cdr3_nt: TGCGCCAGCAGTCAATCGGAGGGGGGCTATGGCTACACCTTC

d_call: TRBD1
v_call: TRBV6-1
clone_size: few
j_call: TRBJ1-2
cdr3_aa: CASWIRDSYNYGYTF
cdr3_nt: TGTGCCAGCTGGATCCGGGACAGCTATAACTATGGCTACACCTTC

d_call: TRBD2
v_call: TRBV6-1
clone_size: .
j_call: TRBJ2-2
cdr3_aa: CASRGRVGGELFF
cdr3_nt: TGTGCCAGCCGGGGGAGGGTTGGAGGGGAGCTGTTTTTT

d_call: .
v_call: TRBV11-3
clone_size: .
j_call: TRBJ2-3
cdr3_aa: CASSPRGGRSDTQYF
cdr3_nt: TGTGCCAGCAGCCCAAGGGGAGGCAGGTCAGATACGCAGTATTTT

d_call: .
v_call: TRBV6-5
clone_size: once
j_call: TRBJ1-2
cdr3_aa: CASSYSGTYGYTF
cdr3_nt: TGTGCCAGCAGTTACTCGGGGACCTATGGCTACACCTTC

d_call: TRBD2
v_call: TRBV7-2
clone_size: .
j_call: TRBJ2-5
cdr3_aa: CASSLRGSAAETQYF
cdr3_nt: TGTGCCAGCAGCTTGCGGGGGAGTGCTGCGGAGACCCAGTACTTC

d_call: TRBD2
v_call: TRBV5-4
clone_size: .
j_call: TRBJ2-2
cdr3_aa: CASSLETSALTGELFF
cdr3_nt: TGTGCCAGCAGCTTGGAAACTAGCGCACTGACCGGGGAGCTGTTTTTT

d_call: .
v_call: TRBV6-6
clone_size: once
j_call: TRBJ1-5
cdr3_aa: CASSYSGSNQPQHF
cdr3_nt: TGTGCCAGCAGTTACTCTGGGAGCAATCAGCCCCAGCATTTT

d_call: TRBD2
v_call: TRBV18
clone_size: .
j_call: TRBJ2-7
cdr3_aa: CASSPRLAGGRYEQYF
cdr3_nt: TGTGCCAGCTCACCCCGACTAGCGGGGGGGCGGTACGAGCAGTACTTC

d_call: TRBD2
v_call: TRBV4-1
clone_size: .
j_call: TRBJ2-2
cdr3_aa: CASSHQERGKSGELFF
cdr3_nt: TGCGCCAGCAGCCACCAAGAGCGGGGGAAGAGCGGGGAGCTGTTTTTT

d_call: TRBD1
v_call: TRBV5-1
clone_size: .
j_call: TRBJ2-7
cdr3_aa: CASSPTGGAFKQYF
cdr3_nt: TGCGCCAGCAGTCCGACAGGGGGCGCTTTTAAGCAGTACTTC